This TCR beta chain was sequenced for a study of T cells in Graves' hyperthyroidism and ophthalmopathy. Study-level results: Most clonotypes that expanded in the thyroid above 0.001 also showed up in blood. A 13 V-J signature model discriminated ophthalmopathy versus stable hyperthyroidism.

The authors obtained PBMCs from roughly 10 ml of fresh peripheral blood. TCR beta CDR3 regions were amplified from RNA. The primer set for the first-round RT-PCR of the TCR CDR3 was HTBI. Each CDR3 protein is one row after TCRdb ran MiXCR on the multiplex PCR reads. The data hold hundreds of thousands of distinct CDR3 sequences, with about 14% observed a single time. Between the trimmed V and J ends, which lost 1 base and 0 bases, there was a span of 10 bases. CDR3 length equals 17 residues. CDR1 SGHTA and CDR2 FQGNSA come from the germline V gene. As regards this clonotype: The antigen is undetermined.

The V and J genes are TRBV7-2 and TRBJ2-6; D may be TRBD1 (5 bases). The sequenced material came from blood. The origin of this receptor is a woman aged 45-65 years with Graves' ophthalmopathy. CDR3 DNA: TGTGCCAGCAGCTTAGGGATCAGGGACTCTGGGGCCAACGTCCTGACTTTC. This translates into CASSLGIRDSGANVLTF.